The entry below describes one T cell receptor (beta chain). The antigen remains unidentified. This sample is drawn from a study of monozygotic twins with inflammatory bowel disease. Whole-study results and caveats: Results did not support any single strong IBD-associated signal or clonotype. IBD patients exhibited fewer clonotypes shared with other individuals than healthy twins, particularly with disease activity.

Each of the TCR libraries took 3500 ng of total RNA. TCRdb processed the 5' RACE reads again and assigns one entry to each CDR3 protein, with no DNA. The table for this sample gives about 210,000 distinct CDR3 sequences. The CDR3 length is 15 residues. The sequenced sample was blood. This clonotype originated in a human donor with ulcerative colitis or Crohn's disease, or a healthy co-twin of an affected twin (not recorded which). The chain recombines TRBV12-3 or TRBV12-4 with TRBJ2-6. The CDR3 is CASSPPSDTRNVLTF.